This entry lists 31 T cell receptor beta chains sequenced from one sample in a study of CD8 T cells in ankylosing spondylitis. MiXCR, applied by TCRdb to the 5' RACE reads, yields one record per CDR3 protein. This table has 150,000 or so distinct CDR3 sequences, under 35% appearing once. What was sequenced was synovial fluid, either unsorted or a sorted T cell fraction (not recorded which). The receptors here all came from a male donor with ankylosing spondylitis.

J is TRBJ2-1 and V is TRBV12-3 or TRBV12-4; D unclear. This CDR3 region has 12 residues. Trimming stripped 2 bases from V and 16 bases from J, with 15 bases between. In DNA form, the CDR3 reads TGTGCCAGCAGTTTACAAGCCTCCCAACCATTCTTC. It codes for CASSLQASQPFF.

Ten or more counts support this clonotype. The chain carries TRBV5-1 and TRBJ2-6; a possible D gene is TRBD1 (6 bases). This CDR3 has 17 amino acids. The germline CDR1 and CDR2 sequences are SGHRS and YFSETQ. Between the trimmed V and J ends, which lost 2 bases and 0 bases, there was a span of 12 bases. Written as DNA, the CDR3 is TGCGCCAGCAGCTTCTCTGGGGGCAACTCTGGGGCCAACGTCCTGACTTTC. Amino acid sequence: CASSFSGGNSGANVLTF. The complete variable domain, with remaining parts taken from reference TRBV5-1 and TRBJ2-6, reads KAGVTQTPRYLIKTRGQQVTLSCSPISGHRSVSWYQQTPGQGLQFLFEYFSETQRNKGNFPGRFSGRQFSNSRSEMNVSTLELGDSALYLCASSFSGGNSGANVLTFGAGSRLTVL.

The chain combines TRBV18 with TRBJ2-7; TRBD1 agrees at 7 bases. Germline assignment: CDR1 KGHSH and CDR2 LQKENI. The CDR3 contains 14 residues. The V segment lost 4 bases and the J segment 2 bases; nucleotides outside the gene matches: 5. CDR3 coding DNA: TGTGCCAGCTCACGACAGGGTTCGGCCTACGAGCAGTACTTC. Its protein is CASSRQGSAYEQYF.

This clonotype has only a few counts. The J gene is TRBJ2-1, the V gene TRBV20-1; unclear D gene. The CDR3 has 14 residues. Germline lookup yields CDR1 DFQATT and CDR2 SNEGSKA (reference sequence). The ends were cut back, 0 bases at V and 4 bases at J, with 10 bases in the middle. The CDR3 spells CSARDPKGYNEQFF. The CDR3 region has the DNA TGCAGTGCTAGAGATCCGAAGGGATACAATGAGCAGTTCTTC.

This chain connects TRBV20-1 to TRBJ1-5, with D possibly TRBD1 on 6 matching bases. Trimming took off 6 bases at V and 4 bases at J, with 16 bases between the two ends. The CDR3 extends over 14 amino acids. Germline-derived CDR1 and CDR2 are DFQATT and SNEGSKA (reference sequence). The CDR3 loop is CSASDGTNNQPQHF. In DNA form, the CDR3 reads TGCAGTGCGTCCGACGGGACAAATAATCAGCCCCAGCATTTT.

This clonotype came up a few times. In DNA form, the CDR3 reads TGTGCCGCCGACAGGGGGCTTTATGGTGAGCAGTACTTC. Its translation: CAADRGLYGEQYF. V usage is TRBV30 and J usage is TRBJ2-7; 10 bases are a match to TRBD1. Germline lookup yields CDR1 GTSNPN and CDR2 SVGIG (reference sequence). The CDR3 sequence is 13 residues long. The V segment lost 8 bases and the J segment 7 bases; nucleotides outside the gene matches: 11. Complete variable domain (other parts from reference TRBV30 and TRBJ2-7): SQTIHQWPATLVQPVGSPLSLECTVEGTSNPNLYWYRQAAGRGLQLLFYSVGIGQISSEVPQNLSASRPQDRQFILSSKKLLLSDSGFYLCAADRGLYGEQYFGPGTRLTVT.

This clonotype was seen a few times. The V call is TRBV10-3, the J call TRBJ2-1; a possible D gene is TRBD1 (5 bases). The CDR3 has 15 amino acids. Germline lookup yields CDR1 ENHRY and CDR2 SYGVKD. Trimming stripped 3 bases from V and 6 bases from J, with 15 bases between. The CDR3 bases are TGTGCCATCAGTGAAGGGGTAAGGGCAAGCAATGAGCAGTTCTTC. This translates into CAISEGVRASNEQFF.

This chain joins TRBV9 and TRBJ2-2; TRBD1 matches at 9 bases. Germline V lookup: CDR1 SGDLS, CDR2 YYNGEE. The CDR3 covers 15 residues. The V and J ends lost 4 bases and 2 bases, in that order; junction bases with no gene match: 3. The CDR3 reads CASSPTGGNTGELFF. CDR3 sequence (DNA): TGTGCCAGCAGCCCGACAGGGGGAAACACCGGGGAGCTGTTTTTT.

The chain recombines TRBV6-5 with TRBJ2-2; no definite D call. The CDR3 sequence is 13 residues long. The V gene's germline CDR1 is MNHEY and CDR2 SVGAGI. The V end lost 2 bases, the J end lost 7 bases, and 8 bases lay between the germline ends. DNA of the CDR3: TGTGCCAGCAGTTACAAGTCATACGGGGAGCTGTTTTTT. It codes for CASSYKSYGELFF.

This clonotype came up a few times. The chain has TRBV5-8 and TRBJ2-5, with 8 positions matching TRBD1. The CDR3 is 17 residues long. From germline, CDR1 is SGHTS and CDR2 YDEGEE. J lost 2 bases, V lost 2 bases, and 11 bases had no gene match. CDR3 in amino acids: CASSLPGQGQVQETQYF. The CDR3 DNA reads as TGTGCCAGCAGCTTACCAGGACAGGGACAGGTTCAAGAGACCCAGTACTTC.

Written as DNA, the CDR3 is TGTGCCAGCAGCTTAGGGTCCAATGAGCAGTTCTTC. Amino acid sequence: CASSLGSNEQFF. The V call is TRBV7-9, the J call TRBJ2-1; D is unresolved. Per the germline V gene, CDR1 is SEHNR and CDR2 is FQNEAQ (reference sequence). The V end was cut by 1 base, the J end by 6 bases, with 4 bases between. The CDR3 is made up of 12 amino acids.

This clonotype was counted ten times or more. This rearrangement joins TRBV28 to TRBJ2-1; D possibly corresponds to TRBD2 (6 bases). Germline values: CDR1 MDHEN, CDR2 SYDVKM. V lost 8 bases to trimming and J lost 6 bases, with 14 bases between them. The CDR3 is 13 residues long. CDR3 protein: CASHHTGANEQFF. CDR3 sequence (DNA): TGTGCCAGCCACCATACGGGAGCCAATGAGCAGTTCTTC. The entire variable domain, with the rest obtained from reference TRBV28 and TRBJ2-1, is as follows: DVKVTQSSRYLVKRTGEKVFLECVQDMDHENMFWYRQDPGLGLRLIYFSYDVKMKEKGDIPEGYSVSREKKERFSLILESASTNQTSMYLCASHHTGANEQFFGPGTRLTVL.

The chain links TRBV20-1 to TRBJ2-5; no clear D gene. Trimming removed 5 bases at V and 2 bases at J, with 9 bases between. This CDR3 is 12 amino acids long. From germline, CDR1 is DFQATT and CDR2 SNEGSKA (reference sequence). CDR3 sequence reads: CSAQRGQETQYF. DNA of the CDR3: TGCAGTGCTCAGCGTGGGCAAGAGACCCAGTACTTC.

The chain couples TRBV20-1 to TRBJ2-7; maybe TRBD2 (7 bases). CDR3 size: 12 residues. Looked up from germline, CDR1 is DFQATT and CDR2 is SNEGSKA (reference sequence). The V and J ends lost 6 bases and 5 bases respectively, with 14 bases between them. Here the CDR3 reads CSAPKGGDEQYF. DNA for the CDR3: TGCAGTGCACCCAAGGGGGGGGACGAGCAGTACTTC.

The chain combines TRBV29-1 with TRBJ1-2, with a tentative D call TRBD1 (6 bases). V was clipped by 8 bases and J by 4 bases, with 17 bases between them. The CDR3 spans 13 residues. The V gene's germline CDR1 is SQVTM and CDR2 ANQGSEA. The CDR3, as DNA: TGCAGCACCTCGAGAACAGGGAGCTATGGCTACACCTTC. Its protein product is CSTSRTGSYGYTF. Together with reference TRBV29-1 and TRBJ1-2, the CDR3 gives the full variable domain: SAVISQKPSRDICQRGTSLTIQCQVDSQVTMMFWYRQQPGQSLTLIATANQGSEATYESGFVIDKFPISRPNLTFSTLTVSNMSPEDSSIYLCSTSRTGSYGYTFGSGTRLTVV.

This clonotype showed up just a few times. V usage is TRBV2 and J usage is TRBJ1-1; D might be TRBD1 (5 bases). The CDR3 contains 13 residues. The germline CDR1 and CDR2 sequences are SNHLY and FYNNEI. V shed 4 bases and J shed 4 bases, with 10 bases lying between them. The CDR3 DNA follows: TGTGCCAGCAGTGTGGGGGGTGCCACTGAAGCTTTCTTT. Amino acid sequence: CASSVGGATEAFF.

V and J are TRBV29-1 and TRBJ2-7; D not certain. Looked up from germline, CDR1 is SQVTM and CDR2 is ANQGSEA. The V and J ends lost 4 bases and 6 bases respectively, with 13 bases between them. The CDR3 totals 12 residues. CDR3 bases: TGCAGCGTTGGAACATTCCTGGGCGAGCAGTACTTC. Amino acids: CSVGTFLGEQYF.

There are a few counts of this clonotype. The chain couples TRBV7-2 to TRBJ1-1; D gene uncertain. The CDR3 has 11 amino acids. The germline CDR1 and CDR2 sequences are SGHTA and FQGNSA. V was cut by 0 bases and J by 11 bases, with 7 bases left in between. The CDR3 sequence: CASSLALVAFF. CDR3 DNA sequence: TGTGCCAGCAGCTTAGCTTTGGTGGCTTTCTTT.

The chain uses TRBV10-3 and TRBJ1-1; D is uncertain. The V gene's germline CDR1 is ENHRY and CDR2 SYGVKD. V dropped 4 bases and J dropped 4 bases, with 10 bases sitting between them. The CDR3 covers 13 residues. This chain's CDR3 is CAISVEGRTEAFF. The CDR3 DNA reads TGTGCCATCAGTGTAGAGGGTCGCACTGAAGCTTTCTTT.

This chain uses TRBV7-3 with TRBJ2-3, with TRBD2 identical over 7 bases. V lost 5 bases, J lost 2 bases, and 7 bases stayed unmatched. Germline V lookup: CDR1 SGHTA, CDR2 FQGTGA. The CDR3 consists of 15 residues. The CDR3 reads CASSPSGTNTDTQYF. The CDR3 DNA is TGTGCCAGCAGCCCCTCGGGGACTAACACAGATACGCAGTATTTT. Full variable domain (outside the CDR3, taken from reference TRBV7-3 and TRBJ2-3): GAGVSQTPSNKVTEKGKYVELRCDPISGHTALYWYRQSLGQGPEFLIYFQGTGAADDSGLPNDRFFAVRPEGSVSTLKIQRTERGDSAVYLCASSPSGTNTDTQYFGPGTRLTVL.

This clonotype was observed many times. The CDR3 spells CAISLRDIDEQYF. CDR3 coding DNA: TGTGCCATCAGTCTCCGGGACATCGACGAGCAGTACTTC. The chain combines TRBV10-3 with TRBJ2-7; tentatively, D is TRBD1 (6 bases). Germline CDR1 is ENHRY and CDR2 is SYGVKD. The CDR3 extends over 13 amino acids. V lost 5 bases and J 5 bases, leaving 13 bases between the germline ends.

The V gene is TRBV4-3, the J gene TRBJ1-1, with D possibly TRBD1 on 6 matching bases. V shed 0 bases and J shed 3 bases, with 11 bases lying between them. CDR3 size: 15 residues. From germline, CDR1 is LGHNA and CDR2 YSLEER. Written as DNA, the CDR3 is TGCGCCAGCAGCCAAGATGGGAGGGGGGACACTGAAGCTTTCTTT. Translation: CASSQDGRGDTEAFF.

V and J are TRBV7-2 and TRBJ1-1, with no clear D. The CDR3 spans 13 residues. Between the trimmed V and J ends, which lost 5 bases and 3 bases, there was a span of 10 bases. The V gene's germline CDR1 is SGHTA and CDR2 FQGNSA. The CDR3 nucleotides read TGTGCCAGCAGCCGGGGATGGGACACTGAAGCTTTCTTT. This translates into CASSRGWDTEAFF.

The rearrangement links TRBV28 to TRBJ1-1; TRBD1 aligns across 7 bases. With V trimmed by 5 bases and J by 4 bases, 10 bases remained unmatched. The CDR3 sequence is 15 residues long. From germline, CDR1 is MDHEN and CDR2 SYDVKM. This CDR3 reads CASSKNRGSGTEAFF. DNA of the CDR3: TGTGCCAGCAGTAAAAACAGGGGTTCAGGCACTGAAGCTTTCTTT.

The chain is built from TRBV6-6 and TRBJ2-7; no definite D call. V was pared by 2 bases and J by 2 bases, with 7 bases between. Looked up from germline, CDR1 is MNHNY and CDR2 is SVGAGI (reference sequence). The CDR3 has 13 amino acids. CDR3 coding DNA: TGTGCCAGCAGTTACCCTCCCCCCTACGAGCAGTACTTC. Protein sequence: CASSYPPPYEQYF.

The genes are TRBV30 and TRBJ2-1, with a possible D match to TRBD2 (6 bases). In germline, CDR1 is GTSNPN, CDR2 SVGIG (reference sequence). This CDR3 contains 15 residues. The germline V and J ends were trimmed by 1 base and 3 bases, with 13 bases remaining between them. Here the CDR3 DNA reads TGTGCCTGGAGTGGGGGTAGCGGACACTACAATGAGCAGTTCTTC. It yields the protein CAWSGGSGHYNEQFF. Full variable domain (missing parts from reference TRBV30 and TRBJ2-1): SQTIHQWPATLVQPVGSPLSLECTVEGTSNPNLYWYRQAAGRGLQLLFYSVGIGQISSEVPQNLSASRPQDRQFILSSKKLLLSDSGFYLCAWSGGSGHYNEQFFGPGTRLTVL.

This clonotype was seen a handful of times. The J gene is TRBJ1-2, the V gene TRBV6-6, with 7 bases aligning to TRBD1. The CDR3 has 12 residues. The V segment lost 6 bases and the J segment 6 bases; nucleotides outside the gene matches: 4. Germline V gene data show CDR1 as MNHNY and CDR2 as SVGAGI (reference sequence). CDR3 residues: CASRPGTDGYTF. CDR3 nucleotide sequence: TGTGCCAGCAGACCCGGGACAGATGGCTACACCTTC.

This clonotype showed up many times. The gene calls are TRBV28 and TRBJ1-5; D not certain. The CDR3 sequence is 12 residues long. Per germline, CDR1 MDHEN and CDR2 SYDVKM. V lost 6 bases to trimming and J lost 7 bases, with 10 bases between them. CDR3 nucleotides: TGTGCCAGCAGAACCACGGGCCAGCCCCAGCATTTT. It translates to CASRTTGQPQHF.

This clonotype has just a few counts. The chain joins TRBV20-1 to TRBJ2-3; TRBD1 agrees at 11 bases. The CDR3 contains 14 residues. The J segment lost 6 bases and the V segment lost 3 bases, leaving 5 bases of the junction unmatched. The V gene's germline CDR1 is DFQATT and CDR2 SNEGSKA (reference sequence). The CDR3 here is CSASGQGASDTQYF. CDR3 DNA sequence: TGCAGTGCTAGCGGACAGGGGGCATCTGATACGCAGTATTTT.

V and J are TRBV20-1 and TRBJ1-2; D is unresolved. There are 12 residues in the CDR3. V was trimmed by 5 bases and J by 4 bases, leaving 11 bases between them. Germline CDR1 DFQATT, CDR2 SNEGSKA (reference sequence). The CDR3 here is CSASDGIYGYTF. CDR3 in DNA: TGCAGTGCTTCGGACGGAATCTATGGCTACACCTTC.

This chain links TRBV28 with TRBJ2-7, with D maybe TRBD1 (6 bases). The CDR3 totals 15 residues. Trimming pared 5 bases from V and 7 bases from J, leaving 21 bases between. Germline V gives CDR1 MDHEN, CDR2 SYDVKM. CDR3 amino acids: CASSTPQGGRGEQYF. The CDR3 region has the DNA TGTGCCAGCAGTACTCCGCAAGGGGGTAGAGGGGAGCAGTACTTC.